These 26 T cell receptor beta chains were sequenced from one sample in a study of CD8+ T cells in alopecia areata. Treatment meaning: oral pan-JAK inhibitor, 5-10 mg twice daily. Extraction and reverse transcription of RNA yielded cDNA as the sequencing template. Using immunoSEQ multiplex PCR, the repertoire was profiled, and TCRdb retains in-frame clones only, with some absent. The sample shows approximately 220,000 clones, 30% to 40% of them seen only once. Sequencing used CD4+ T cells sorted from blood, obtained between weeks 30 and 35, from a patient treated with tofacitinib. Receptor source: a human donor with alopecia areata.

The V gene is TRBV29-1, the J gene TRBJ1-1; D is possibly TRBD1 (6 bases). This CDR3 has 13 amino acids. The V and J ends lost 4 bases and 3 bases respectively, with 12 bases between them. Germline values: CDR1 SQVTM, CDR2 ANQGSEA. CDR3 residues: CSVAERGYTEAFF. CDR3 DNA sequence: TGCAGCGTTGCCGAAAGGGGGTACACTGAAGCTTTCTTT.

The gene calls are TRBV30 and TRBJ1-3; D is uncertain. Germline V gives CDR1 GTSNPN, CDR2 SVGIG (reference sequence). The CDR3 is made up of 16 amino acids. The V end was cut by 0 bases, the J end by 0 bases, with 12 bases between. Written as DNA, the CDR3 is TGTGCCTGGAGTGTACCGGGGTTGAGCTCTGGAAACACCATATATTTT. Translated: CAWSVPGLSSGNTIYF.

This clone occurred a few times. The DNA for the CDR3 is TGCAGCTTCGGTCCAGGGCACACTGAAGCTTTCTTT. As protein: CSFGPGHTEAFF. The chain recombines TRBV29-1 with TRBJ1-1; perhaps TRBD1 as D (5 bases). CDR1 and CDR2 from the germline V gene are SQVTM and ANQGSEA. This CDR3 is 12 amino acids long. V was trimmed by 8 bases and J by 3 bases, leaving 13 bases between them.

This clone was counted between two and nine times. The rearrangement links TRBV7-2 to TRBJ2-2; no clear D gene. The CDR3 is 14 residues long. Germline V gene lookup returns CDR1 SGHTA and CDR2 FQGNSA. V lost 5 bases and J 1 base, leaving 8 bases between the germline ends. The CDR3 DNA reads TGTGCCAGCAGCGTAGAGGTGAACACCGGGGAGCTGTTTTTT. This codes for CASSVEVNTGELFF.

The chain combines TRBV5-1 with TRBJ1-1; no firm D call. CDR3 length: 14 residues. Trimming shortened V by 6 bases and J by 4 bases, and 16 bases separated the two germline ends. Germline assignment: CDR1 SGHRS and CDR2 YFSETQ. The CDR3 is CASKPEIRSTEAFF. The DNA for the CDR3 is TGCGCCAGCAAGCCAGAAATTCGGAGCACTGAAGCTTTCTTT.

The rearrangement uses TRBV7-2 and TRBJ1-5, with TRBD1 as a possible D gene (5 bases). Deletions cut 4 bases from V and 0 bases from J, with 22 bases between. The V gene's germline CDR1 is SGHTA and CDR2 FQGNSA. CDR3 length equals 19 residues. CDR3: CASSSAPIRGLYSNQPQHF. Here the CDR3 DNA reads TGTGCCAGCAGCTCCGCTCCGATCCGGGGACTTTATAGCAATCAGCCCCAGCATTTT. Full variable domain (missing parts from reference TRBV7-2 and TRBJ1-5): GAGVSQSPSNKVTEKGKDVELRCDPISGHTALYWYRQSLGQGLEFLIYFQGNSAPDKSGLPSDRFSAERTGGSVSTLTIQRTQQEDSAVYLCASSSAPIRGLYSNQPQHFGDGTRLSIL.

This clone showed up many times. V and J are TRBV20-1 and TRBJ2-3; D call uncertain. CDR3 length equals 11 residues. The germline V gene has CDR1 DFQATT and CDR2 SNEGSKA (reference sequence). Trimming left V 6 bases short and J 1 base short, with 5 bases between. CDR3 DNA sequence: TGCAGTGCCCCTCGCACAGATACGCAGTATTTT. Protein: CSAPRTDTQYF.

This chain links TRBV7-9 with TRBJ2-5, with 9 bases identical to TRBD2. This CDR3 has 13 amino acids. J lost 5 bases, V lost 8 bases, and 6 bases had no gene match. In germline, CDR1 is SEHNR, CDR2 FQNEAQ (reference sequence). Here the CDR3 reads CASVAGAAETQYF. Written as DNA, the CDR3 is TGTGCCAGCGTAGCGGGAGCCGCCGAGACCCAGTACTTC.

This sequence joins TRBV10-3 and TRBJ2-3; 8 nucleotides match TRBD2. Germline V gene data show CDR1 as ENHRY and CDR2 as SYGVKD. V shed 6 bases, J shed 5 bases, and the junction held 10 bases outside the gene matches. This CDR3 region has 15 residues. CDR3: CAIRRASGRIDTQYF. CDR3 sequence (DNA): TGTGCCATCAGACGCGCCAGCGGGAGAATAGATACGCAGTATTTT.

The gene calls are TRBV29-1 and TRBJ2-3, with D tentatively TRBD1 or TRBD2 (5 bases each). The V end was cut by 8 bases, the J end by 3 bases, with 9 bases between. CDR3 size: 11 residues. Germline V gene lookup returns CDR1 SQVTM and CDR2 ANQGSEA. The CDR3: CSLGETDTQYF. In DNA, the CDR3 is TGCAGCCTGGGGGAAACAGATACGCAGTATTTT.

The genes are TRBV19 and TRBJ2-5, with TRBD2 matching over 7 bases. After removal of 7 bases from V and 5 bases from J, the junction contained 13 bases not matched to a gene. Germline V gene sequence: CDR1 LNHDA, CDR2 SQIVND (reference sequence). This CDR3 contains 15 residues. This CDR3 reads CASKVGGRVQETQYF. CDR3 nucleotide sequence: TGTGCCAGTAAAGTAGGCGGGAGAGTTCAGGAGACCCAGTACTTC.

The chain couples TRBV6-6 to TRBJ2-1; D is possibly TRBD1 or TRBD2 (5 bases each). CDR1 is MNHNY and CDR2 is SVGAGI in the germline V gene (reference sequence). This CDR3 has 14 residues. Deletions cut 8 bases from V and 8 bases from J, with 19 bases between. The chain's CDR3 is CASRSHERDHEQFF. The CDR3 DNA follows: TGTGCCAGCCGTTCCCACGAAAGGGACCATGAGCAGTTCTTC.

This sequence joins TRBV14 and TRBJ1-1; weak D call: TRBD1 (5 bases). This CDR3 spans 15 amino acids. Trimming removed 4 bases from V and 4 bases from J, with 16 bases in between. CDR1 is SGHDN, CDR2 FVKESK, per germline. The CDR3, as DNA: TGTGCCAGCAGCCTGTGGGACGCCCCCGGCACTGAAGCTTTCTTT. Translated: CASSLWDAPGTEAFF.

This clone counts as medium-sized. V usage is TRBV5-1 and J usage is TRBJ2-5, with 7 bases matching TRBD2. This CDR3 contains 15 residues. V lost 5 bases, J lost 1 base, and 8 bases stayed unmatched. Germline-derived CDR1 and CDR2 are SGHRS and YFSETQ. The CDR3 loop is CASSRAGIVQETQYF. The CDR3 DNA sequence: TGCGCCAGCAGTCGAGCGGGAATCGTCCAAGAGACCCAGTACTTC.

This clone was recorded many times. The gene calls are TRBV23-1 and TRBJ1-1, with D possibly TRBD1 on 6 matching bases. TRBV23-1 is given ORF status, its function remaining uncertain. CDR3 size: 16 residues. V lost 1 base and J lost 3, with 15 bases in between. The CDR3: CASSQFLGHHHTEAFF. The CDR3 DNA sequence: TGCGCCAGCAGTCAATTCCTGGGACACCACCACACTGAAGCTTTCTTT.

The chain employs TRBV2 and TRBJ1-5; D possibly corresponds to TRBD1 (5 bases). From germline, CDR1 is SNHLY and CDR2 FYNNEI. V shed 5 bases and J shed 4 bases, with 18 bases lying between them. There are 16 residues in the CDR3. DNA of the CDR3: TGTGCCAGCAGTACCCAAGGACAATTGGGGAATCAGCCCCAGCATTTT. Its translation: CASSTQGQLGNQPQHF.

This clone has more than one count but fewer than ten. J is TRBJ1-6 and V is TRBV27; D unclear. Per germline, CDR1 MNHEY and CDR2 SMNVEV (reference sequence). This CDR3 spans 14 amino acids. Trimming took 3 bases from V and 7 from J, leaving 10 bases between them. CDR3 loop: CASSFQQPNSPLHF. The CDR3 DNA is TGTGCCAGCAGTTTTCAACAGCCGAATTCACCCCTCCACTTT.

There are a few counts of this clone. This sequence joins TRBV19 and TRBJ2-7, with D maybe TRBD1 (6 bases). The CDR3 is 14 amino acids. The V and J ends lost 4 bases and 1 base respectively, with 11 bases between them. The germline V gene has CDR1 LNHDA and CDR2 SQIVND (reference sequence). CDR3 sequence reads: CASSTRRGSYEQYF. The DNA for the CDR3 is TGTGCCAGTAGTACCCGCAGGGGATCCTACGAGCAGTACTTC.

The V gene is TRBV4-2, the J gene TRBJ2-6; D not resolved. The length of the CDR3 is 16 residues. The V end was cut by 0 bases, the J end by 0 bases, with 6 bases between. CDR1 and CDR2 from the germline V gene are LGHNA and YNFKEQ. The chain's CDR3 is CASSQDEFSGANVLTF. CDR3 DNA sequence: TGTGCCAGCAGCCAAGATGAGTTCTCTGGGGCCAACGTCCTGACTTTC.

The chain links TRBV7-2 to TRBJ1-2, with D tentatively TRBD1 (5 bases). Trimming took off 5 bases at V and 8 bases at J, with 18 bases between the two ends. CDR3 length: 14 residues. Germline V gene sequence: CDR1 SGHTA, CDR2 FQGNSA. Here the CDR3 reads CASSPLGALAGYTF. The CDR3 DNA reads TGTGCCAGCAGCCCCCTCGGGGCACTCGCGGGCTACACCTTC.

This rearrangement joins TRBV7-2 to TRBJ2-7, with D perhaps matching TRBD1 or TRBD2 (5 bases each). Trimming removed 0 bases at V and 3 bases at J, with 12 bases between. Looked up from germline, CDR1 is SGHTA and CDR2 is FQGNSA. This CDR3 is built from 15 residues. In DNA form, the CDR3 reads TGTGCCAGCAGCTTAGCCACCGGGACCCGCTACGAGCAGTACTTC. Its translation is CASSLATGTRYEQYF. The full variable domain, rest sourced from reference TRBV7-2 and TRBJ2-7, is GAGVSQSPSNKVTEKGKDVELRCDPISGHTALYWYRQSLGQGLEFLIYFQGNSAPDKSGLPSDRFSAERTGGSVSTLTIQRTQQEDSAVYLCASSLATGTRYEQYFGPGTRLTVT.

There are a few counts of this clone. This sequence joins TRBV2 and TRBJ1-5, with 8 bases lining up with TRBD1. The CDR3 has 14 residues. V was clipped by 6 bases and J by 2 bases; unmatched bases: 3. The germline V gene encodes CDR1 SNHLY and CDR2 FYNNEI. This CDR3 is CASSQDRGNQPQHF. The DNA of the CDR3 is TGTGCCAGCAGCCAGGACAGGGGCAATCAGCCCCAGCATTTT. Using reference TRBV2 and TRBJ1-5 for the parts outside the CDR3, the full variable domain is EPEVTQTPSHQVTQMGQEVILRCVPISNHLYFYWYRQILGQKVEFLVSFYNNEISEKSEIFDDQFSVERPDGSNFTLKIRSTKLEDSAMYFCASSQDRGNQPQHFGDGTRLSIL.

V gene TRBV5-1 combines with J gene TRBJ2-2; D may be TRBD1 (5 bases). Germline V gene sequence: CDR1 SGHRS, CDR2 YFSETQ. V was pared by 0 bases and J by 4 bases, with 13 bases between. This CDR3 has 16 amino acids. Here the CDR3 reads CASSLVKDSLTGELFF. The CDR3 nucleotides read TGCGCCAGCAGCTTGGTAAAAGACAGTCTCACCGGGGAGCTGTTTTTT.

This rearrangement joins TRBV5-4 to TRBJ2-7; maybe TRBD1 (6 bases). The CDR3 contains 14 residues. V was shortened by 0 bases and J by 3 bases, with 10 bases between the two germline ends. The germline V gene encodes CDR1 SGHNT and CDR2 YYREEE (reference sequence). The CDR3 region is CASSLEIGGYEQYF. The CDR3 region has the DNA TGTGCCAGCAGCTTGGAAATAGGGGGCTACGAGCAGTACTTC.

This chain links TRBV11-2 with TRBJ1-2, with D perhaps TRBD1 (6 bases). CDR1 is SGHAT, CDR2 FQNNGV, per germline. Trimming removed 5 bases at V and 4 bases at J, with 14 bases between. The CDR3 length is 14 residues. The CDR3 DNA is TGTGCCAGCAGCCGGGTGGGGGGCGGCTATGGCTACACCTTC. This translates into CASSRVGGGYGYTF.

The chain combines TRBV29-1 with TRBJ2-1; TRBD1 or TRBD2 may be the D gene (5 bases each). V was clipped by 4 bases and J by 9 bases, with 10 bases between them. The CDR3 contains 11 residues. Germline V gene lookup returns CDR1 SQVTM and CDR2 ANQGSEA. CDR3 nucleotide sequence: TGCAGCGTTGGAGGGGTGAGTGAGCAGTTCTTC. Translating gives CSVGGVSEQFF.